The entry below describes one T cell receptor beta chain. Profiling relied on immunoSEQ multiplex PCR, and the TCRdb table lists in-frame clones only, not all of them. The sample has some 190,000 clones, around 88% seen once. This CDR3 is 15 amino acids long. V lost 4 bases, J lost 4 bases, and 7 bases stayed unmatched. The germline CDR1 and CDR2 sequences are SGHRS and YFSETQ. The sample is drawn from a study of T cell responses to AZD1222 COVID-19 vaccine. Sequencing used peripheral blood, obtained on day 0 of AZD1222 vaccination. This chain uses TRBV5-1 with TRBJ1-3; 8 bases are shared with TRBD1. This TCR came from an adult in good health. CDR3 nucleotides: TGCGCCAGCAGCGGCCGGACAGGGTTCGGAAACACCATATATTTT. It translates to CASSGRTGFGNTIYF.